This entry concerns a single T cell receptor beta chain. This CDR3 contains 14 residues. J lost 5 bases, V lost 9 bases, and 7 bases had no gene match. Germline V gene data show CDR1 as KGHDR and CDR2 as SFDVKD. The sample is drawn from a study of CD8 T cells in Susac syndrome. When the RNA was reverse transcribed, random hexamers were used with an input of roughly 0.45 to 1 ug. The amplification used immunoSEQ multiplex PCR on TCR beta CDR3; it spanned 54 Vbeta and 13 Jbeta. TCRdb reprocessed the immunoSEQ multiplex PCR reads with MiXCR, giving one entry per CDR3 protein. This table holds approximately 150,000 distinct CDR3 sequences, approximately 94% found once. High-throughput TCR beta sequencing covered peripheral CD8+ and CD4+ T cells. Multiple sclerosis controls were treatment-naive patients with stable or active relapsing-remitting disease.

The chain employs TRBV24-1 and TRBJ2-2; 8 positions match TRBD2. This receptor was obtained from a human donor with multiple sclerosis. The sample was CD4+ T cells from PBMCs. This chain's CDR3 is CATHSGVHTGELFF. CDR3 DNA: TGTGCCACCCATAGCGGGGTCCATACCGGGGAGCTGTTTTTT.